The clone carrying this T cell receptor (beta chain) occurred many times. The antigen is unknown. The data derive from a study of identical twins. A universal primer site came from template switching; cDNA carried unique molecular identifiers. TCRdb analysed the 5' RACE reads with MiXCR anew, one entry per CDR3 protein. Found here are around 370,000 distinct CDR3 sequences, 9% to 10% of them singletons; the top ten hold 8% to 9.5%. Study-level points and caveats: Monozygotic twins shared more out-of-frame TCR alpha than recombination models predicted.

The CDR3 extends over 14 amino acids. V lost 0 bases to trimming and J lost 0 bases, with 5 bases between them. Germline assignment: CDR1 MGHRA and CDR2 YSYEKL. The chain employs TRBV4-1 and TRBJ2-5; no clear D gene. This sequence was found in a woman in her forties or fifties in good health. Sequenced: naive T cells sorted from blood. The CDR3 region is CASSQDSYQETQYF. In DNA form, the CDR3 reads TGCGCCAGCAGCCAAGACTCGTACCAAGAGACCCAGTACTTC.